This paragraph reports one TCR beta chain. The data originate from a study of cytomegalovirus exposure and HLA in healthy donors. The CDR3 consists of 14 residues. CDR1 and CDR2 from the germline V gene are LNHDA and SQIVND (reference sequence). The J segment lost 7 bases and the V segment lost 3 bases, leaving 8 bases of the junction unmatched. PCR amplification relied on 60 Vbeta primers (plus 13 Jbeta primers). Data came from immunoSEQ multiplex PCR; TCRdb stores just in-frame clones and leaves some out. The table includes about 200,000 clones, around 73% detected once. The receptor's source is a woman aged 25 to 39 in good health and CMV-seronegative. J is TRBJ2-7 and V is TRBV19; 8 bases are shared with TRBD1. Sequenced input: PBMCs. The CDR3 sequence is CASSIRQGAREQYF. CDR3 sequence (DNA): TGTGCCAGTAGTATCAGGCAGGGGGCGAGGGAGCAGTACTTC.